A selection of T cell receptor beta chains follows, all from one sample in a study of blood T cell repertoires in COVID-19. The assay was immunoSEQ multiplex PCR, and TCRdb's table has in-frame clones only and misses some. Of some 95,000 clones listed, more than 60% were seen once; the top ten hold roughly 25%. The sequencing sample was made of peripheral blood. The receptors originated from a man between 65 and 80 years old with acute or convalescent COVID-19. CDR3s include the opening cysteine and the closing phenylalanine or tryptophan. D genes are given only for firm matches. Clone size is not always given. Where it is, it says once, few, many or a class for expanded clones.

CDR3: CASSSPRGQGNTEAFF
DNA: TGTGCCAGCAGTTCTCCCCGAGGACAGGGAAACACTGAAGCTTTCTTT
length: 16
D: TRBD1
J: TRBJ1-1
size: .
V: TRBV28

CDR3: CASSQARLAKVNEQFF
DNA: TGTGCCAGCAGCCAAGCCAGGCTAGCGAAGGTGAATGAGCAGTTCTTC
length: 16
D: .
J: TRBJ2-1
size: .
V: TRBV3-1/TRBV3-2

CDR3: CASSAQGLGTQYF
DNA: TGTGCCAGCAGTGCACAGGGGTTGGGGACCCAGTACTTC
length: 13
D: TRBD1
J: TRBJ2-5
size: .
V: TRBV7-3

CDR3: CASTGGAEQYF
DNA: TGTGCCAGTACGGGGGGTGCCGAGCAGTACTTC
length: 11
D: TRBD2
J: TRBJ2-7
size: .
V: TRBV19

CDR3: CASSLDTADSPLHF
DNA: TGCGCCAGCAGCTTGGATACAGCAGATTCACCCCTCCACTTT
length: 14
D: .
J: TRBJ1-6
size: .
V: TRBV5-1

CDR3: CATSDRGGNSPLHF
DNA: TGTGCCACCAGTGACAGGGGTGGAAATTCACCCCTCCACTTT
length: 14
D: TRBD1
J: TRBJ1-6
size: .
V: TRBV15

CDR3: CASSPGLAAHNEQFF
DNA: TGCGCCAGCAGCCCCGGACTAGCAGCCCACAATGAGCAGTTCTTC
length: 15
D: TRBD2
J: TRBJ2-1
size: .
V: TRBV5-1

CDR3: CAVRGGADGYTF
DNA: TGTGCCGTCAGAGGGGGGGCGGACGGCTACACCTTC
length: 12
D: .
J: TRBJ1-2
size: .
V: TRBV19

CDR3: CASKNEGATGTEAFF
DNA: TGTGCCAGCAAAAACGAGGGGGCAACCGGGACTGAAGCTTTCTTT
length: 15
D: TRBD1
J: TRBJ1-1
size: once
V: TRBV7-8

CDR3: CASVAELSYNEQFF
DNA: TGTGCCAGCGTTGCTGAGCTTTCCTACAATGAGCAGTTCTTC
length: 14
D: .
J: TRBJ2-1
size: .
V: TRBV5-4

CDR3: CASSLGQGAVYNEQFF
DNA: TGCGCCAGCAGCCTTGGACAGGGGGCAGTATACAATGAGCAGTTCTTC
length: 16
D: TRBD1
J: TRBJ2-1
size: .
V: TRBV5-1

CDR3: CASSLKGYNEQFF
DNA: TGTGCCAGCAGCTTAAAGGGGTACAATGAGCAGTTCTTC
length: 13
D: .
J: TRBJ2-1
size: .
V: TRBV11-3

CDR3: CASSPSRDRTGYGYTF
DNA: TGTGCCAGCTCACCCTCCCGGGACAGGACGGGGTATGGCTACACCTTC
length: 16
D: TRBD1
J: TRBJ1-2
size: .
V: TRBV18

CDR3: CASSQFHSQETQYF
DNA: TGTGCCAGCAGCCAATTTCACAGCCAAGAGACCCAGTACTTC
length: 14
D: .
J: TRBJ2-5
size: .
V: TRBV3-1/TRBV3-2

CDR3: CASSTSRGASYEQYF
DNA: TGTGCCAGCAGCACAAGCCGGGGGGCCTCCTACGAGCAGTACTTC
length: 15
D: .
J: TRBJ2-7
size: .
V: TRBV7-2

CDR3: CASSPTIGTDTQYF
DNA: TGTGCCAGCAGCCCGACTATCGGAACAGATACGCAGTATTTT
length: 14
D: .
J: TRBJ2-3
size: once
V: TRBV7-2

CDR3: CASSPVRDQPQHF
DNA: TGTGCCAGCTCTCCGGTCAGGGATCAGCCCCAGCATTTT
length: 13
D: .
J: TRBJ1-5
size: .
V: TRBV18

CDR3: CASSLSSIDRDYEQYF
DNA: TGTGCCAGCAGTTTATCCTCGATTGACAGGGACTACGAGCAGTACTTC
length: 16
D: TRBD1
J: TRBJ2-7
size: .
V: TRBV28

CDR3: CAWSVRVTVVSYEQYF
DNA: TGTGCCTGGAGTGTACGGGTGACAGTTGTATCCTACGAGCAGTACTTC
length: 16
D: .
J: TRBJ2-7
size: .
V: TRBV30

CDR3: CASSFSENQPQHF
DNA: TGTGCCAGCAGCTTTAGCGAAAATCAGCCCCAGCATTTT
length: 13
D: .
J: TRBJ1-5
size: .
V: TRBV7-2

CDR3: CASSLTRATDTQYF
DNA: TGTGCCAGCAGCCTAACTCGAGCCACAGATACGCAGTATTTT
length: 14
D: .
J: TRBJ2-3
size: .
V: TRBV6-2/TRBV6-3

CDR3: CASSSGTSGSKNEQFF
DNA: TGTGCTAGCAGCTCGGGGACTAGCGGGAGTAAGAATGAGCAGTTCTTC
length: 16
D: TRBD2
J: TRBJ2-1
size: .
V: TRBV7-7

CDR3: CASSLNQFRRSYEQYF
DNA: TGCGCCAGCAGCTTGAATCAGTTTCGAAGGAGCTACGAGCAGTACTTC
length: 16
D: .
J: TRBJ2-7
size: .
V: TRBV5-1

CDR3: CASTQQLAGVYEQYF
DNA: TGTGCCAGTACTCAACAACTAGCGGGAGTTTACGAGCAGTACTTC
length: 15
D: TRBD2
J: TRBJ2-7
size: .
V: TRBV19

CDR3: CASSRRATEAFF
DNA: TGTGCCAGCAGCCGCAGGGCCACTGAAGCTTTCTTT
length: 12
D: .
J: TRBJ1-1
size: .
V: TRBV12-3/TRBV12-4

CDR3: CASTRDRDYEQYF
DNA: TGCGCCAGCACCCGGGACAGGGACTACGAGCAGTACTTC
length: 13
D: TRBD1
J: TRBJ2-7
size: .
V: TRBV5-1

CDR3: CASGRLADTQYF
DNA: TGTGCCAGCGGCCGACTAGCAGATACGCAGTATTTT
length: 12
D: .
J: TRBJ2-3
size: .
V: TRBV27

CDR3: CASSSWLASYEQYF
DNA: TGTGCCAGCAGCTCGTGGCTAGCGAGCTACGAGCAGTACTTC
length: 14
D: .
J: TRBJ2-7
size: .
V: TRBV7-2

CDR3: CASRPGLGTDTQYF
DNA: TGTGCCAGCAGACCGGGACTCGGGACAGATACGCAGTATTTT
length: 14
D: .
J: TRBJ2-3
size: .
V: TRBV6-5

CDR3: CASSLGRRVNQPQHF
DNA: TGTGCCAGCAGCTTAGGCCGCAGGGTAAATCAGCCCCAGCATTTT
length: 15
D: .
J: TRBJ1-5
size: .
V: TRBV7-8

CDR3: CASSSGTSGRTGELFF
DNA: TGTGCCAGCAGCTCCGGGACTAGCGGGAGAACCGGGGAGCTGTTTTTT
length: 16
D: TRBD2
J: TRBJ2-2
size: once
V: TRBV11-2

CDR3: CASSADRGRGGYTF
DNA: TGTGCCAGCAGTGCGGACAGGGGGCGCGGGGGCTACACCTTC
length: 14
D: TRBD1
J: TRBJ1-2
size: .
V: TRBV25-1

CDR3: CASSVGGGSIDTQYF
DNA: TGTGCCAGCAGCGTAGGTGGCGGGAGTATAGATACGCAGTATTTT
length: 15
D: TRBD2
J: TRBJ2-3
size: .
V: TRBV9

CDR3: CASSQGLAGGPRGEQFF
DNA: TGTGCCAGCAGCCAAGGGTTAGCGGGAGGGCCTAGGGGTGAGCAGTTCTTC
length: 17
D: TRBD2
J: TRBJ2-1
size: .
V: TRBV3-1/TRBV3-2

CDR3: CASSLNRVGYEQYF
DNA: TGTGCCAGCAGTCTAAACAGGGTGGGGTACGAGCAGTACTTC
length: 14
D: .
J: TRBJ2-7
size: .
V: TRBV6-2/TRBV6-3

CDR3: CASSVGQGGPEAFF
DNA: TGTGCCAGCAGCGTAGGACAGGGTGGACCTGAAGCTTTCTTT
length: 14
D: TRBD1
J: TRBJ1-1
size: .
V: TRBV9

CDR3: CASTRVATQYF
DNA: TGCGCCAGCACTCGGGTGGCGACCCAGTACTTC
length: 11
D: .
J: TRBJ2-5
size: .
V: TRBV23-1

CDR3: CAWRYGSTEAFF
DNA: TGTGCCTGGAGGTACGGTAGTACTGAAGCTTTCTTT
length: 12
D: .
J: TRBJ1-1
size: few
V: TRBV30

CDR3: CASSNQSDYRVGLGEKLFF
DNA: TGTGCCAGCAGCAATCAATCCGACTACAGGGTAGGACTCGGTGAAAAACTGTTTTTT
length: 19
D: .
J: TRBJ1-4
size: .
V: TRBV28

CDR3: CASRPTSGGLGEQFF
DNA: TGCGCCAGCAGACCGACTAGCGGGGGTTTGGGGGAGCAGTTCTTC
length: 15
D: TRBD2
J: TRBJ2-1
size: .
V: TRBV5-1

CDR3: CASSLQASGSYEQYF
DNA: TGTGCCAGCAGCTTGCAGGCTAGCGGGAGCTACGAGCAGTACTTC
length: 15
D: TRBD2
J: TRBJ2-7
size: .
V: TRBV11-2

CDR3: CASSQGDRARVGLSIVDTEAFF
DNA: TGTGCCAGCAGCCAAGGGGACAGGGCTCGGGTGGGACTCTCAATCGTGGACACTGAAGCTTTCTTT
length: 22
D: TRBD1
J: TRBJ1-1
size: .
V: TRBV3-1/TRBV3-2

CDR3: CASSQTGLDSYSGGYTF
DNA: TGTGCCAGCAGCCAAACCGGACTCGACTCGTATTCCGGGGGCTACACCTTC
length: 17
D: .
J: TRBJ1-2
size: .
V: TRBV3-1/TRBV3-2

CDR3: CASSLFGASDNEQFF
DNA: TGTGCCAGCAGCCTGTTTGGGGCCTCCGACAATGAGCAGTTCTTC
length: 15
D: .
J: TRBJ2-1
size: .
V: TRBV7-3

CDR3: CASSLMGLAGSTDTQYF
DNA: TGCGCCAGCAGCTTGATGGGACTAGCGGGGAGCACAGATACGCAGTATTTT
length: 17
D: TRBD2
J: TRBJ2-3
size: .
V: TRBV5-1

CDR3: CASSPQPRSNTGELFF
DNA: TGTGCCAGCTCACCACAACCGAGGTCGAACACCGGGGAGCTGTTTTTT
length: 16
D: .
J: TRBJ2-2
size: .
V: TRBV18

CDR3: CASSPSGRTDTQYF
DNA: TGTGCCAGCAGCCCCAGCGGGCGCACAGATACGCAGTATTTT
length: 14
D: .
J: TRBJ2-3
size: .
V: TRBV9

CDR3: CASSSQGHEQYF
DNA: TGTGCCAGCAGCTCCCAGGGCCACGAGCAGTACTTC
length: 12
D: .
J: TRBJ2-7
size: few
V: TRBV7-8

CDR3: CAWSAGNYGYTF
DNA: TGTGCCTGGAGCGCAGGGAACTATGGCTACACCTTC
length: 12
D: .
J: TRBJ1-2
size: .
V: TRBV30

CDR3: CASSYPPVVGANTEAFF
DNA: TGTGCCAGCAGTTACCCTCCTGTTGTAGGGGCTAACACTGAAGCTTTCTTT
length: 17
D: .
J: TRBJ1-1
size: .
V: TRBV6-2/TRBV6-3